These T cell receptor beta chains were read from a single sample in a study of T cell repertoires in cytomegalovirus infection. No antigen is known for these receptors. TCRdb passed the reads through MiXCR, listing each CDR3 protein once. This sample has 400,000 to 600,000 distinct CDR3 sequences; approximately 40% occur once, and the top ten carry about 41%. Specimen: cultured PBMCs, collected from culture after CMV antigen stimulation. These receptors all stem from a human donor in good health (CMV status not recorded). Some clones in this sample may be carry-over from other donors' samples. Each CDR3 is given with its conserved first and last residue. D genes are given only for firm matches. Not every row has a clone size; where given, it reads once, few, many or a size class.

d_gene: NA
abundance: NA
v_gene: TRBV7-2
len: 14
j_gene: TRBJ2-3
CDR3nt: TGTGCCAGCAGCTCGCCAACTAGCACAGATACGCAGTATTTT
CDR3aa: CASSSPTSTDTQYF

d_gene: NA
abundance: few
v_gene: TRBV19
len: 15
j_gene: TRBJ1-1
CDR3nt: TGTGCCAGTAGCATTTTCGGGACCGTAAACACTGAAGCTTTCTTT
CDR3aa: CASSIFGTVNTEAFF

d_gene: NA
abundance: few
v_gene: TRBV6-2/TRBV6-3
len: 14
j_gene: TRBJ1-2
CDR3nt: TGTGCCAGCAGCCGCAGGGGAACTAACTATGGCTACACCTTC
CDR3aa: CASSRRGTNYGYTF

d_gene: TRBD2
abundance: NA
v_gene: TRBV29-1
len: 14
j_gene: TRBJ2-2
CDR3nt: TGCAGCGTCTCGACTAGCGGGGCGACCGGGGAGCTGTTTTTT
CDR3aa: CSVSTSGATGELFF

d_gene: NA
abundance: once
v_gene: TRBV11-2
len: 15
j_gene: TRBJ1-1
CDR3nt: TGTGCCAGCAGCTTAGTCCCGGGGGCGGTAACTGAAGCTTTCTTT
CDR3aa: CASSLVPGAVTEAFF

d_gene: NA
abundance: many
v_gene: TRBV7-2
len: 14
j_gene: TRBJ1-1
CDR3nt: TGTGCCAGCAGCCTTCAGGGTCGTGGCACTGAAGCTTTCTTT
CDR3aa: CASSLQGRGTEAFF

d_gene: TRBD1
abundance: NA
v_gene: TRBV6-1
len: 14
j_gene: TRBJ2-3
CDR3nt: TGTGCCAGCACCAGGACAGGGGGCCCAGATACGCAGTATTTT
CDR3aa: CASTRTGGPDTQYF

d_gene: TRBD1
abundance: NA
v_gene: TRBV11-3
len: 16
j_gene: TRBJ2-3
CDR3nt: TGTGCCAGCAGCTCAGAAGCAGACAGGGATGCAGATACGCAGTATTTT
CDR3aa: CASSSEADRDADTQYF

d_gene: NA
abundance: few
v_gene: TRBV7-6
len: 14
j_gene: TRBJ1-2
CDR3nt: TGTGCCAGCAGCTTAAGTAGGGACCCACTGCATTTGACCTTC
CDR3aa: CASSLSRDPLHLTF

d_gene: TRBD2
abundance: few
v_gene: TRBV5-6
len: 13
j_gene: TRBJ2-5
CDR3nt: TGTGCCAGCAGCGGGACTAGCCGTCAGACCCAGTACTTC
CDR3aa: CASSGTSRQTQYF

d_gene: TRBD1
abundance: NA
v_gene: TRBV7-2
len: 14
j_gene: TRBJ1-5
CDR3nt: TGTGCCAGCAGCAGGACAGGACCGTATCAGCCCCAGCATTTT
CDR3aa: CASSRTGPYQPQHF

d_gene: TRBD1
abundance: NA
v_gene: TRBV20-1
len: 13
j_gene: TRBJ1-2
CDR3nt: TGCAGTGCTCCCCGGGACAGGGGCTATGGCTACACCTTC
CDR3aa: CSAPRDRGYGYTF

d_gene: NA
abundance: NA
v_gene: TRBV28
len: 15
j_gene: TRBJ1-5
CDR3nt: TGTGCCAGCAGTTTAATTAGTTTTGGGAATCAGCCCCAGCATTTT
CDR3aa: CASSLISFGNQPQHF

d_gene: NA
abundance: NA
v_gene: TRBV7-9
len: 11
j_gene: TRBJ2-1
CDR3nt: TGTGCCAGCAGCTTTATGAATCAGCAGTTCTTC
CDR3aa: CASSFMNQQFF

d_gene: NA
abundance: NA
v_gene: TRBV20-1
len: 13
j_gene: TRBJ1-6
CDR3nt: TGCAGTGCTAGACAGATGGCAGAGTCACCCCTCCACTTT
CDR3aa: CSARQMAESPLHF

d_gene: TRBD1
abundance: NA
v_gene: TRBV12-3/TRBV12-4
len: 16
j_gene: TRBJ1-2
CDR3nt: TGTGCCAGCAGTTTACCTCCGGGACAGGGGGCGAATGGCTACACCTTC
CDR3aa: CASSLPPGQGANGYTF

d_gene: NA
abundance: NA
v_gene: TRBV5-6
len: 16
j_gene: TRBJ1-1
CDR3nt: TGTGCCAGCAGCTCCTTGCCGGGTCGGGGGAACACTGAAGCTTTCTTT
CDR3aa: CASSSLPGRGNTEAFF

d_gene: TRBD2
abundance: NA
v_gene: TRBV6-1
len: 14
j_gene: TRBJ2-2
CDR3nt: TGTGCCACCAGACTAGCGGGAGATTACGGGGAGCTGTTTTTT
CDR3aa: CATRLAGDYGELFF

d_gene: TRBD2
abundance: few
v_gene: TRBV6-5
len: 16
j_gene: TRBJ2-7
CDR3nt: TGTGCCAGCAGTTACGGTGCGGGAGATATTCGGTACGAGCAGTACTTC
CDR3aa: CASSYGAGDIRYEQYF

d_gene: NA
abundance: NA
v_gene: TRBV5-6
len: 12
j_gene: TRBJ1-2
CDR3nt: NA
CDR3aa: CASSFGTGSKTF

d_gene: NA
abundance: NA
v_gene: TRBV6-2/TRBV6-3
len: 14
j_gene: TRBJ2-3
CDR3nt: TGTGCCAGCAATCGCCGGGGGATCACAGATACGCAGTATTTT
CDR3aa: CASNRRGITDTQYF

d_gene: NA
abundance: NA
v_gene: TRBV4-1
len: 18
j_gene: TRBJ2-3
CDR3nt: TGCGCCAGCAGCCAAGACCCCTCTCTAGCGCTTAGCACAGATACGCGGTATTTT
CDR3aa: CASSQDPSLALSTDTRYF

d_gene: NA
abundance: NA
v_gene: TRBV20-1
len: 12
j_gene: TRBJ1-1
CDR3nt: TGCAGTGCTAGACGGGGGGGCTCGGAAGCTTTCTTT
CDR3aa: CSARRGGSEAFF

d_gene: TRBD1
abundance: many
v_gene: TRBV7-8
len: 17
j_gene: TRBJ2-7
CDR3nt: TGTGCCAGCAGCCTCCCGGGGCACGGGACAGGGAGCTACGAGCAGTACTTC
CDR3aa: CASSLPGHGTGSYEQYF

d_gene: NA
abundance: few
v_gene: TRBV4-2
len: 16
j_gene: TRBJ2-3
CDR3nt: TGTGCCAGCAGCCTAGGCTTCGAGCGAGGTCCAGATACGCAGTATTTT
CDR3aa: CASSLGFERGPDTQYF

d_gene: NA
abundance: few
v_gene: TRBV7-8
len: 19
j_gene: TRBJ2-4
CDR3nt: TGTGCCAGCAGCTTATTAATCTGGGGCCCTCAGACTTCCAAAAACATTCAGTACTTC
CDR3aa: CASSLLIWGPQTSKNIQYF

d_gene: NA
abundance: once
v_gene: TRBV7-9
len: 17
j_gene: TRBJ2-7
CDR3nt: TGTGCCAGCAGCTTAAGGGGGGACAACTGGGACTCCTACGAGCAGTACTTC
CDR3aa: CASSLRGDNWDSYEQYF

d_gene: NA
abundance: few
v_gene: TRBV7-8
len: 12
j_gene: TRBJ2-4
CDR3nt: TGTGCCAGCAGCTTAGACCAAAACATTCAGTACTTC
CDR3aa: CASSLDQNIQYF

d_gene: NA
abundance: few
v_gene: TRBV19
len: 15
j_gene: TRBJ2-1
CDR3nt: TGTGCCAGTACCCCGCGAGGCGGGACCTACAATGAGCAGTTCTTC
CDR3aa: CASTPRGGTYNEQFF

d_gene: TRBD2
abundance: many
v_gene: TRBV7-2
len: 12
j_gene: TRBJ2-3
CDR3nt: TGTGCCAGCAGCTCGCCTAGCGGGAGGCAGTATTTT
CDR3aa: CASSSPSGRQYF

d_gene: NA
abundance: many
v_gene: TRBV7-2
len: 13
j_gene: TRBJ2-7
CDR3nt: TGTGCCAGCAGCGAAAGTGGGGGGTACGAGCAGTACTTC
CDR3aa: CASSESGGYEQYF

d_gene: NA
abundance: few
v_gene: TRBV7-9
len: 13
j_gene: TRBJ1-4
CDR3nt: TGTGCCTCCCTCCGGCAGGGAGGGGAAAAACTGTTTTTT
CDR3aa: CASLRQGGEKLFF

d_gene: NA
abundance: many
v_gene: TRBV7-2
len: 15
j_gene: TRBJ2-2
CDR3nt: TGTGCCAGCAGCTTAAGGCTAGCAGCCGCCGGGGAGCTGTTTTTT
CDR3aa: CASSLRLAAAGELFF

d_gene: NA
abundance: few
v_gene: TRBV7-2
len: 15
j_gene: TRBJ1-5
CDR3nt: TGTGCCAGCAGCTTTACGCGGGGCCTGGATCAGCCCCAGCATTTT
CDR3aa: CASSFTRGLDQPQHF

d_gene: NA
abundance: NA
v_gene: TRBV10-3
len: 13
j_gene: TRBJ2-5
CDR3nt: TGTGCCATCAGTGAGAATGCGGGGGAGACCCAGTACTTC
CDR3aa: CAISENAGETQYF

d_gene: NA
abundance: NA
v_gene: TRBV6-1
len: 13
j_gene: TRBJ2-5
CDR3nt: TGTGCCAGCAGTCCAGAACTAAAAGAGACCCAGTACTTC
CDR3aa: CASSPELKETQYF

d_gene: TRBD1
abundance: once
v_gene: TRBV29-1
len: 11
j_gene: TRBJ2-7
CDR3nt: TGCAGCGTCCGGGACAGGGAGGGGCAGTACTTC
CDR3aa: CSVRDREGQYF

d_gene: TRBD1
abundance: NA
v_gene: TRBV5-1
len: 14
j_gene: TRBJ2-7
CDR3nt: TGCGCCAGCAGTCGGCGACAGGGGGGTTACGAGCAGTACTTC
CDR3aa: CASSRRQGGYEQYF

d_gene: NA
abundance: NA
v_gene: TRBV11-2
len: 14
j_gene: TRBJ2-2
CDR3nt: TGTGCCAGCAGCTTAAAGGGTCCCACCGGGGAGCTGTTTTTT
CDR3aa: CASSLKGPTGELFF

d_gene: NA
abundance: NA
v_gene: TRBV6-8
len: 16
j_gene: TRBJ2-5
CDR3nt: TGTGCCAGCAGTGACCGAGCGGTCCGTTTTGGGGAGACCCAGTACTTC
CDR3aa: CASSDRAVRFGETQYF

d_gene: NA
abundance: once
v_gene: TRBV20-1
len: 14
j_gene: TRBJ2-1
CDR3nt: TGCAGTGCTAGGGTCGGGTCAAGGTTCAATGAGCAGTTCTTC
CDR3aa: CSARVGSRFNEQFF

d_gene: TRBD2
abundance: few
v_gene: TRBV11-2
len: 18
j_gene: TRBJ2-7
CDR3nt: TGTGCCAGCAGCTTAAATGTCTCTGCACTAGCGGGAGTATACGAGCAGTACTTC
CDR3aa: CASSLNVSALAGVYEQYF

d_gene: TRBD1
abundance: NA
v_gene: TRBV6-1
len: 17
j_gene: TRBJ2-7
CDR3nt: TGTGCCAGCAGTAGCCGGACAGGGGAAATGGGGTCCTACGAGCAGTACTTC
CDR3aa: CASSSRTGEMGSYEQYF

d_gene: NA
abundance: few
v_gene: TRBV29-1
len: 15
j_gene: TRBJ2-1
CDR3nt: TGCAGCTACTCCGGGACTGCACTCTCCTACAATGAGCAGTTCTTC
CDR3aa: CSYSGTALSYNEQFF

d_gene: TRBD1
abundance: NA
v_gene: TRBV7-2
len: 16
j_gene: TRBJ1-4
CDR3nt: TGTGCCAGCAGCCACCTGGTGGGACAGGGGGATGAAAAACTGTTTTTT
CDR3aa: CASSHLVGQGDEKLFF